The 3 T cell receptor beta chains in this list originate from one sample, sequenced in a study of blood T cell repertoires in COVID-19. The data were produced by immunoSEQ multiplex PCR, yet TCRdb's version contains in-frame clones alone and is incomplete. Here the sample spans roughly 43,000 clones, 87% being singletons. Sequenced material: peripheral blood. Receptors were obtained from a man aged 55-75 years with active COVID-19.

This chain uses TRBV7-3 with TRBJ1-1, with 11 bases matching TRBD1. The CDR3 runs 15 residues. The ends lost 2 bases at V and 3 bases at J; junction bases unmatched: 2. Germline lookup yields CDR1 SGHTA and CDR2 FQGTGA. The CDR3 here is CASSLGTGGHTEAFF. CDR3 nucleotide sequence: TGTGCCAGCAGCTTAGGGACAGGGGGTCACACTGAAGCTTTCTTT.

The genes are TRBV19 and TRBJ1-4; D is possibly TRBD1 (5 bases). This CDR3 spans 14 amino acids. From germline, CDR1 is LNHDA and CDR2 SQIVND (reference sequence). V was cut by 2 bases and J by 7 bases, with 11 bases left in between. CDR3 region: CASSIRGGGEKLFF. The CDR3 region has the DNA TGTGCCAGTAGTATACGAGGCGGGGGTGAAAAACTGTTTTTT. Filled out from reference TRBV19 and TRBJ1-4, the complete variable domain reads DGGITQSPKYLFRKEGQNVTLSCEQNLNHDAMYWYRQDPGQGLRLIYYSQIVNDFQKGDIAEGYSVSREKKESFPLTVTSAQKNPTAFYLCASSIRGGGEKLFFGSGTQLSVL.

V usage is TRBV7-9 and J usage is TRBJ1-2; D may be TRBD1 (5 bases). CDR1 and CDR2 from the germline V gene are SEHNR and FQNEAQ (reference sequence). The CDR3 has 17 amino acids. The germline V and J ends were trimmed by 1 base and 0 bases, with 15 bases remaining between them. CDR3 in amino acids: CASSLGGVVISNYGYTF. The CDR3 region has the DNA TGTGCCAGCAGCTTAGGGGGCGTCGTAATCTCTAACTATGGCTACACCTTC.